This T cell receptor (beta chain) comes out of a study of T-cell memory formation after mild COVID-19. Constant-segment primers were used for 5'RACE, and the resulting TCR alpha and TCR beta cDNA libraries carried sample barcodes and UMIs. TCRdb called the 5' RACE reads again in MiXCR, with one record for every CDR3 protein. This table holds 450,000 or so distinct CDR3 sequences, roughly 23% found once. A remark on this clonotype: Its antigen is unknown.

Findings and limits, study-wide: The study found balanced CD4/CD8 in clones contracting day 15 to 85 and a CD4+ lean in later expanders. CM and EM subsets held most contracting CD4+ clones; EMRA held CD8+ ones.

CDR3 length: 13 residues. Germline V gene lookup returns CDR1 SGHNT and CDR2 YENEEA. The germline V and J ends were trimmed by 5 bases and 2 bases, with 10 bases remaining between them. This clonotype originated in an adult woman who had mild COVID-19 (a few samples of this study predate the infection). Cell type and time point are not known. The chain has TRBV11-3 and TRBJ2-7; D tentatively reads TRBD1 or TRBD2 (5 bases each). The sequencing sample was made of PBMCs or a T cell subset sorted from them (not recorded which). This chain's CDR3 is CASSLRDAYEQYF. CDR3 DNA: TGTGCCAGCAGCCTCCGGGACGCCTACGAGCAGTACTTC.